This T cell receptor beta chain stems from a study of blood T cell repertoires in COVID-19 (dated by TCRdb to the early 2020s). Background for the entire study: The collaborator samples originated in the United States, Italy and Spain and spanned the acute and convalescent phases of COVID-19. The material from the prospective study consisted of cDNA or gDNA derived from T cells, B-cell-depleted T cells, or PBMCs. The dataset comprised deeply sampled blood TCRbeta repertoires from subjects exposed to, actively infected with, or recovered from COVID-19. The repertoires were released in a freely available public database meant as a resource for research on the immune response to SARS-CoV-2. The samples were drawn from two sources: the first 160 participants of the ongoing ImmuneRACE study, and approximately 1,300 subjects contributed by 6 global collaborators. The sample metadata nearly always contained a de-identified subject ID, COVID-19 status, age in years and sex. Where available, HLA class I and class II types were taken from metadata supplied by the sample provider and were not determined by assay-based typing. Paper-wide results and their limitations: How much clinical and demographic metadata was included differed by source and by participant, and the metadata was provided uncurated.

As to this clone: Its antigen is not yet known. Within one base of it there is no much larger clone, and no base qualities were kept.

Enrolling through a virtual design, the prospective study's participants ranged in age from roughly 18 to 95 years and lived across roughly 24 United States geographic areas. To assign participants to cohorts, the prospective study relied on clinical history that participants themselves reported in a screening survey and a study questionnaire. For ImmuneRACE Cohort 3, a participant was defined as recovered based on two consecutive negative NP/OP PCR tests, clearance by a healthcare professional, or resolution of symptoms. Mobile phlebotomists in the prospective study collected whole blood, serum and a nasopharyngeal or oropharyngeal swab from every participant. Prospective study participants could optionally give additional blood draws and questionnaires over an approximately 2-month period. Prospective study blood samples were shipped either frozen or at room temperature before DNA extraction.

Its CDR3 holds 13 amino acids, cysteine through phenylalanine. The CDR3 DNA has 39 bases and is translated from base 1. Reading the germline V gene gives CDR1 SGHVS and CDR2 FNYEAQ. V lost 2 bases and J lost 7 bases, and the count of bases not matched to a germline gene is 4. TCRbeta CDR3 regions were amplified from genomic DNA using the immunoSEQ Assay, a bias-controlled multiplex PCR. From the authors' description of their analysis: Nucleated cell counts per sample were estimated from amplification of reference gene primers within the assay. To quantify the absolute abundance of each unique TCRbeta CDR3 rearrangement, sequence reads were collapsed and filtered. Productive Simpson clonality was computed per sample as the square root of Simpson's diversity index over productive rearrangements. In its TCRdb copy, this immuneACCESS table keeps in-frame sequences only and misses some clones. Where compared with another copy, unresolved V genes explain less than half of these, and the others have no known cause. That table furnishes V, J and clone size, whereas the DNA furnished D and trimming. Present in this sample are approximately 360,000 clones, 83% of which were seen just once. Roughly 5.1% of the sample is taken by the ten largest.

The source is a woman between 50 and 59 years old who had recovered from COVID-19. Specimen: PBMCs or T cells enriched from blood (not recorded which). This chain is built from TRBV7-6 and TRBJ2-7, and 8 junction bases match TRBD1. The nucleotide sequence reads as follows: TGTGCCAGCAGCTTATCAGGGGGCAGTGAGCAGTACTTC. Translated, it reads CASSLSGGSEQYF. Where the CDR3 stops, the reference TRBV7-6 and TRBJ2-7 genes take over; the full variable domain is GAGVSQSPRYKVTKRGQDVALRCDPISGHVSLYWYRQALGQGPEFLTYFNYEAQQDKSGLPNDRFSAERPEGSISTLTIQRTEQRDSAMYRCASSLSGGSEQYFGPGTRLTVT.